These T cell receptor beta chains were read from a single sample in a study of vaccination effects on CD4 cells after COVID-19. Clones were sequenced by immunoSEQ multiplex PCR, and TCRdb holds only the in-frame ones, with some missing. Found here are 35,000 to 40,000 clones, 82% of them singletons; the top ten hold 2%. Antigens of these TCRs are unknown. Specimen: CD4+ T cells from PBMCs cultured with HCoV-NL63 spike peptides, collected after COVID-19 vaccination. The origin of the receptors is a human donor who received a COVID-19 vaccine. Some clones in this sample may be carry-over from other donors' samples. The CDR3 runs from the conserved cysteine through the conserved F or W. A D gene is named only where the DNA matches it firmly. Expanded clones are given a class, and other clones once, few, many or no size at all.

clone size: .
V gene: TRBV10-2
D gene: .
J gene: TRBJ1-1
CDR3 protein: CASSSTGLNTEAFF
CDR3 DNA: TGCGCCAGCAGTTCGACAGGACTCAACACTGAAGCTTTCTTT

clone size: .
V gene: TRBV10-1
D gene: TRBD1
J gene: TRBJ1-1
CDR3 protein: CASSERTGKNTEAFF
CDR3 DNA: TGCGCCAGCAGTGAGAGGACAGGGAAGAACACTGAAGCTTTCTTT

clone size: .
V gene: TRBV5-1
D gene: .
J gene: TRBJ2-5
CDR3 protein: CASSPTAGGVGETQYF
CDR3 DNA: TGCGCCAGCAGCCCCACTGCTGGGGGAGTAGGAGAGACCCAGTACTTC

clone size: .
V gene: TRBV27
D gene: .
J gene: TRBJ1-2
CDR3 protein: CASSLGGGGYTF
CDR3 DNA: TGTGCCAGCAGTTTAGGGGGCGGAGGCTACACCTTC

clone size: .
V gene: TRBV6-5
D gene: .
J gene: TRBJ1-6
CDR3 protein: CASSRGSSYNSPLHF
CDR3 DNA: TGTGCCAGCAGTCGTGGGAGCTCCTATAATTCACCCCTCCACTTT

clone size: .
V gene: TRBV28
D gene: .
J gene: TRBJ1-2
CDR3 protein: CASRASGKKGYTF
CDR3 DNA: TGTGCCAGCAGGGCTTCCGGGAAAAAGGGCTACACCTTC

clone size: .
V gene: TRBV3-1/TRBV3-2
D gene: .
J gene: TRBJ2-2
CDR3 protein: CASSRDQNTGELFF
CDR3 DNA: TGTGCCAGCAGCCGGGACCAGAACACCGGGGAGCTGTTTTTT

clone size: .
V gene: TRBV11-2
D gene: .
J gene: TRBJ1-2
CDR3 protein: CASSPMRGVYGYTF
CDR3 DNA: TGTGCCAGCAGCCCAATGAGGGGTGTCTATGGCTACACCTTC

clone size: .
V gene: TRBV5-1
D gene: TRBD1
J gene: TRBJ2-2
CDR3 protein: CASSQQGAQLAGELFF
CDR3 DNA: TGCGCCAGCAGCCAACAGGGGGCTCAGTTAGCCGGGGAGCTGTTTTTT

clone size: .
V gene: TRBV6-1
D gene: .
J gene: TRBJ2-3
CDR3 protein: CASSEGGGPGDTQYF
CDR3 DNA: TGTGCCAGCAGTGAGGGTGGGGGGCCGGGAGATACGCAGTATTTT

clone size: .
V gene: TRBV6-5
D gene: .
J gene: TRBJ2-5
CDR3 protein: CASSYSGGQETQYF
CDR3 DNA: TGTGCCAGCAGTTACTCAGGGGGCCAAGAGACCCAGTACTTC

clone size: once
V gene: TRBV28
D gene: TRBD2
J gene: TRBJ2-5
CDR3 protein: CASSFPSLLAGRQETQYF
CDR3 DNA: TGTGCCAGCAGTTTCCCCTCCTTACTAGCGGGGCGCCAAGAGACCCAGTACTTC

clone size: .
V gene: TRBV5-1
D gene: TRBD1
J gene: TRBJ1-2
CDR3 protein: CASSFGTGLGYTF
CDR3 DNA: TGCGCCAGCAGCTTCGGGACAGGCCTTGGCTACACCTTC

clone size: .
V gene: TRBV5-4
D gene: .
J gene: TRBJ2-3
CDR3 protein: CASSFTGPTDTQYF
CDR3 DNA: TGTGCCAGCAGCTTTACAGGCCCCACAGATACGCAGTATTTT

clone size: .
V gene: TRBV19
D gene: TRBD1
J gene: TRBJ1-1
CDR3 protein: CASRQPGQGNTEAFF
CDR3 DNA: TGTGCCAGTAGGCAACCGGGACAGGGGAACACTGAAGCTTTCTTT

clone size: .
V gene: TRBV6-6
D gene: TRBD1
J gene: TRBJ1-1
CDR3 protein: CASSGGPGQANTEAFF
CDR3 DNA: TGTGCCAGCAGCGGAGGACCGGGACAGGCGAACACTGAAGCTTTCTTT

clone size: .
V gene: TRBV19
D gene: .
J gene: TRBJ2-2
CDR3 protein: CASSTSENTGELFF
CDR3 DNA: TGTGCCAGTAGTACGTCCGAGAACACCGGGGAGCTGTTTTTT

clone size: .
V gene: TRBV3-1/TRBV3-2
D gene: .
J gene: TRBJ1-2
CDR3 protein: CASGRDYGYTF
CDR3 DNA: TGTGCCAGCGGCAGGGACTATGGCTACACCTTC

clone size: .
V gene: TRBV24-1
D gene: TRBD1
J gene: TRBJ2-5
CDR3 protein: CATSDIDRGHETQYF
CDR3 DNA: TGTGCCACCAGTGATATCGACAGGGGGCATGAGACCCAGTACTTC

clone size: once
V gene: TRBV19
D gene: TRBD1
J gene: TRBJ2-2
CDR3 protein: CASTSGTGFTGELFF
CDR3 DNA: TGTGCCAGTACTTCCGGGACAGGTTTCACCGGGGAGCTGTTTTTT

clone size: few
V gene: TRBV25-1
D gene: .
J gene: TRBJ2-3
CDR3 protein: CASSSPLPHLDTQYF
CDR3 DNA: TGTGCCAGCAGTTCTCCGTTACCACATTTAGATACGCAGTATTTT

clone size: .
V gene: TRBV18
D gene: .
J gene: TRBJ1-5
CDR3 protein: CASSPSRVSNQPQHF
CDR3 DNA: TGTGCCAGCTCACCATCCAGGGTTAGCAATCAGCCCCAGCATTTT

clone size: few
V gene: TRBV15
D gene: .
J gene: TRBJ1-6
CDR3 protein: CATSRDPDNSPLHF
CDR3 DNA: TGTGCCACCAGCAGAGATCCCGATAATTCACCCCTCCACTTT

clone size: .
V gene: TRBV5-4
D gene: .
J gene: TRBJ1-1
CDR3 protein: CASSSPSGIAVQAFF
CDR3 DNA: TGTGCCAGCAGCTCCCCCTCGGGTATAGCTGTCCAAGCTTTCTTT

clone size: .
V gene: TRBV29-1
D gene: .
J gene: TRBJ2-5
CDR3 protein: CSVTQGLQTQYF
CDR3 DNA: TGCAGCGTGACACAGGGTCTACAGACCCAGTACTTC

clone size: .
V gene: TRBV7-2
D gene: .
J gene: TRBJ1-5
CDR3 protein: CAVSGTVNQPQHF
CDR3 DNA: TGTGCCGTTTCCGGGACGGTGAATCAGCCCCAGCATTTT

clone size: once
V gene: TRBV5-4
D gene: .
J gene: TRBJ2-1
CDR3 protein: CASSLGTLLYNEQFF
CDR3 DNA: TGTGCCAGCAGCTTGGGGACCTTACTTTACAATGAGCAGTTCTTC

clone size: once
V gene: TRBV27
D gene: TRBD1
J gene: TRBJ1-1
CDR3 protein: CASLTSRQGAEAFF
CDR3 DNA: TGTGCCAGCTTAACAAGCAGGCAGGGGGCAGAAGCTTTCTTT

clone size: .
V gene: TRBV27
D gene: .
J gene: TRBJ2-3
CDR3 protein: CASSISRGSTDTQYF
CDR3 DNA: TGTGCCAGCAGCATCTCCCGGGGAAGCACAGATACGCAGTATTTT

clone size: few
V gene: TRBV5-4
D gene: .
J gene: TRBJ2-3
CDR3 protein: CASSTSLSTDTQYF
CDR3 DNA: TGTGCCAGCAGCACCAGCCTTAGCACAGATACGCAGTATTTT

clone size: few
V gene: TRBV28
D gene: .
J gene: TRBJ1-5
CDR3 protein: CASSLFGGTNQPQHF
CDR3 DNA: TGTGCCAGCAGTTTATTTGGCGGAACAAATCAGCCCCAGCATTTT

clone size: few
V gene: TRBV12-3/TRBV12-4
D gene: TRBD1
J gene: TRBJ2-1
CDR3 protein: CASSKTGGNEQFF
CDR3 DNA: TGTGCCAGCAGTAAGACAGGGGGGAATGAGCAGTTCTTC

clone size: .
V gene: TRBV5-4
D gene: TRBD1
J gene: TRBJ1-1
CDR3 protein: CASSFGTDLNTEAFF
CDR3 DNA: TGTGCCAGCAGCTTTGGGACAGATCTGAACACTGAAGCTTTCTTT

clone size: .
V gene: TRBV6-5
D gene: .
J gene: TRBJ2-5
CDR3 protein: CASAWQDQETQYF
CDR3 DNA: TGTGCCAGCGCCTGGCAGGACCAAGAGACCCAGTACTTC

clone size: few
V gene: TRBV5-1
D gene: .
J gene: TRBJ1-6
CDR3 protein: CASSLLQSYNSPLHF
CDR3 DNA: TGCGCCAGCAGCTTGCTCCAGAGCTATAATTCACCCCTCCACTTT

clone size: once
V gene: TRBV11-1
D gene: .
J gene: TRBJ2-3
CDR3 protein: CASSRRLPGGTDTQYF
CDR3 DNA: TGTGCCAGCAGCCGACGACTACCAGGAGGCACAGATACGCAGTATTTT

clone size: once
V gene: TRBV6-5
D gene: .
J gene: TRBJ1-2
CDR3 protein: CASRSRGADYGYTF
CDR3 DNA: TGTGCCAGCAGGAGTAGGGGGGCGGACTATGGCTACACCTTC

clone size: .
V gene: TRBV18
D gene: TRBD1
J gene: TRBJ1-4
CDR3 protein: CASSPFSGTANEKLFF
CDR3 DNA: TGTGCCAGCTCACCCTTCAGCGGGACAGCTAATGAAAAACTGTTTTTT

clone size: few
V gene: TRBV6-5
D gene: TRBD2
J gene: TRBJ2-5
CDR3 protein: CASRHLAGETQYF
CDR3 DNA: TGTGCCAGCCGGCACTTAGCGGGGGAGACCCAGTACTTC

clone size: once
V gene: TRBV5-1
D gene: .
J gene: TRBJ2-3
CDR3 protein: CASSLGYTSDTQYF
CDR3 DNA: TGCGCCAGCAGCTTGGGGTACACAAGCGATACGCAGTATTTT

clone size: .
V gene: TRBV5-1
D gene: .
J gene: TRBJ2-2
CDR3 protein: CASSLVANTGELFF
CDR3 DNA: TGCGCCAGCAGCTTGGTAGCGAACACCGGGGAGCTGTTTTTT